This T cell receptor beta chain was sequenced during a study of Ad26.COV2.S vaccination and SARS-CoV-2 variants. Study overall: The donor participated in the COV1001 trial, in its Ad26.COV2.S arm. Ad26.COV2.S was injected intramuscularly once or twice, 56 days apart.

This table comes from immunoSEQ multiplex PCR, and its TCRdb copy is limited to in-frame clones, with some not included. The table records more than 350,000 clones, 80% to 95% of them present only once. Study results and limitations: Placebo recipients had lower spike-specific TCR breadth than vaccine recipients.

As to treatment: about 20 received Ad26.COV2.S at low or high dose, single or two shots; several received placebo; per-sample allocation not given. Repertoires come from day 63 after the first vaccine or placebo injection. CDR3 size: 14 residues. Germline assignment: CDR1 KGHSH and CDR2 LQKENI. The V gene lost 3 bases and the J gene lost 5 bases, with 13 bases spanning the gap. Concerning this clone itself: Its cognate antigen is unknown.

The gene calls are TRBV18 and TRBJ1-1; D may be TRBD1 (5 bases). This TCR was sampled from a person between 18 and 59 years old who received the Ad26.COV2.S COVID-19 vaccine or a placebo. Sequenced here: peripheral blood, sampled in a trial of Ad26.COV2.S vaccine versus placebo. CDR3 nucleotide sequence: TGTGCCAGCTCACCGTCCTGGGGGGAAACTGAAGCTTTCTTT. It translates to CASSPSWGETEAFF.